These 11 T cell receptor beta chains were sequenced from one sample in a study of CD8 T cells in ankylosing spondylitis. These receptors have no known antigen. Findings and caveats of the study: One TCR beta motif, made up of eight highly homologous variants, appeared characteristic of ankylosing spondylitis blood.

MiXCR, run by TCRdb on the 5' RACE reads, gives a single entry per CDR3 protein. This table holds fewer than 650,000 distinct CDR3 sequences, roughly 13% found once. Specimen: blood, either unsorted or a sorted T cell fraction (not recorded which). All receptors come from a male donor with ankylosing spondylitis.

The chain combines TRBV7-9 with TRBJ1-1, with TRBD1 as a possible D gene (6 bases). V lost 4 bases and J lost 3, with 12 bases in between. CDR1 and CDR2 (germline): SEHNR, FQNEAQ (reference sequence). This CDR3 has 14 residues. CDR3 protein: CASSSHRVDTEAFF. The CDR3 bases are TGTGCCAGCAGCTCGCACAGGGTCGACACTGAAGCTTTCTTT. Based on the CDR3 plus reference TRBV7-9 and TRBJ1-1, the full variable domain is DTGVSQNPRHKITKRGQNVTFRCDPISEHNRLYWYRQTLGQGPEFLTYFQNEAQLEKSRLLSDRFSAERPKGSFSTLEIQRTEQGDSAMYLCASSSHRVDTEAFFGQGTRLTVV.

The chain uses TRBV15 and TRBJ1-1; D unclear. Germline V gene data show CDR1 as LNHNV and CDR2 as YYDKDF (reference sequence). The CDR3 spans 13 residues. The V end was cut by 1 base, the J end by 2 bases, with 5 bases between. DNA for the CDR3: TGTGCCACCAGCAGAGTCGTTAACACTGAAGCTTTCTTT. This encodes CATSRVVNTEAFF.

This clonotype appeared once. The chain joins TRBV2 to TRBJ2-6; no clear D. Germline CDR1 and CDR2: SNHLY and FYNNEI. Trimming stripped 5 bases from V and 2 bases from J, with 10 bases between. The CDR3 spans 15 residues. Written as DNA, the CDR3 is TGTGCCAGCAGTTTAACGGATGCTGGGGCCAACGTCCTGACTTTC. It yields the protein CASSLTDAGANVLTF.

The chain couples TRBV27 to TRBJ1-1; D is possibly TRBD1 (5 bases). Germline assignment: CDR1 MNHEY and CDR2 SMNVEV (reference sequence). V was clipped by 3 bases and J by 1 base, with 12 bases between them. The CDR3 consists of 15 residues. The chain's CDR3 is CASSLRGAQNTEAFF. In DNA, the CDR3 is TGTGCCAGCAGTTTGCGAGGGGCCCAGAACACTGAAGCTTTCTTT.

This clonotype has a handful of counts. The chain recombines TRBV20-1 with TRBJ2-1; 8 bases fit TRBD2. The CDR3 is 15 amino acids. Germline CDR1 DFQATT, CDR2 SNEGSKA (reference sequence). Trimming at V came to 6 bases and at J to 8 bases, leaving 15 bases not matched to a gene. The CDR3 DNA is TGCAGTGCCCCGGGCGGGGGGATAGGTACGGATGAGCAGTTCTTC. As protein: CSAPGGGIGTDEQFF.

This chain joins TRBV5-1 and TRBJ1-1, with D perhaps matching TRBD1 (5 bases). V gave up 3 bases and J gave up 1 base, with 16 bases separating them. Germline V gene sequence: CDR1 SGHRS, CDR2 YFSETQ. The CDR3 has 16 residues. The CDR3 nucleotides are TGCGCCAGCAGCTCGGGAGGGACGGATCCGAACACTGAAGCTTTCTTT. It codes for CASSSGGTDPNTEAFF.

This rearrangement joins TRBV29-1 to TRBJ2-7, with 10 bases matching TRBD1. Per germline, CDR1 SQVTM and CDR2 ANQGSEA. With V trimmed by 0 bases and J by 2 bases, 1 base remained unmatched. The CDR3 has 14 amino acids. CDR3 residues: CSVEEGQGPYEQYF. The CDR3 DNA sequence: TGCAGCGTTGAAGAGGGACAGGGGCCCTACGAGCAGTACTTC.

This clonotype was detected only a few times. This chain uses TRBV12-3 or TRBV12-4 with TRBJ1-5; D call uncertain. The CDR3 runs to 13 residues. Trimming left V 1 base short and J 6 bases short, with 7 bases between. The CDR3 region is CASSLEESQPQHF. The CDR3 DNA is TGTGCCAGCAGTTTAGAGGAAAGTCAGCCCCAGCATTTT.

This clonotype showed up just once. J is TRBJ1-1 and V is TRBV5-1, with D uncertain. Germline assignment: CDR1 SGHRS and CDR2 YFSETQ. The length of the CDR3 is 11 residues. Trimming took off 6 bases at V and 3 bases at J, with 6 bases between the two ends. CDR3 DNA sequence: TGCGCCAGCAACTTTGACACTGAAGCTTTCTTT. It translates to CASNFDTEAFF. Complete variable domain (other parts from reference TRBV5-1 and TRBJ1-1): KAGVTQTPRYLIKTRGQQVTLSCSPISGHRSVSWYQQTPGQGLQFLFEYFSETQRNKGNFPGRFSGRQFSNSRSEMNVSTLELGDSALYLCASNFDTEAFFGQGTRLTVV.

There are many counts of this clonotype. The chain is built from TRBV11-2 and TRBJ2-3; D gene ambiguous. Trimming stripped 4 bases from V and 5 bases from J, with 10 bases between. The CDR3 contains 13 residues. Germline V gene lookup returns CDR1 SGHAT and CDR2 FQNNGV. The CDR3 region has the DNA TGTGCCAGCAGCTCAGGCGGTGGAGATACGCAGTATTTT. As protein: CASSSGGGDTQYF.

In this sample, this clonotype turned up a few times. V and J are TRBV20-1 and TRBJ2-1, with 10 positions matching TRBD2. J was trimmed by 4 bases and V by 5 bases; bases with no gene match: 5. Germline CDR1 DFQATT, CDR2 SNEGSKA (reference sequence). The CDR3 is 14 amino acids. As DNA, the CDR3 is TGCAGTGCTGCCGGACTAGCGGCTTACAATGAGCAGTTCTTC. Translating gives CSAAGLAAYNEQFF.